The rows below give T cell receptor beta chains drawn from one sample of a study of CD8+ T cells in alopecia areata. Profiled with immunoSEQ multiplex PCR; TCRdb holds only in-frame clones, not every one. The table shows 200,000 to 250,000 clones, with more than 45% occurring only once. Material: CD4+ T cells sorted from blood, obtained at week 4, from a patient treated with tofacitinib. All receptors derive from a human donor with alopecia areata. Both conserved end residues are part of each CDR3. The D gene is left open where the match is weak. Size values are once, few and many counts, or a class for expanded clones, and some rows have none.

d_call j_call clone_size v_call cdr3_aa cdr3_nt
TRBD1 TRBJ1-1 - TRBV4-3 CASSQEQGVGTEAFF TGCGCCAGCAGCCAAGAACAGGGGGTTGGCACTGAAGCTTTCTTT
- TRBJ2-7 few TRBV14 CASGRGLWEQYF TGTGCCAGCGGACGGGGCCTGTGGGAGCAGTACTTC
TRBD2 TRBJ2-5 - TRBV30 CACRTSGGETQYF TGTGCCTGCCGGACTAGCGGAGGAGAGACCCAGTACTTC
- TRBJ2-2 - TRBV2 CASSEAGPANTGELFF TGTGCCAGCAGTGAAGCTGGTCCAGCTAACACCGGGGAGCTGTTTTTT
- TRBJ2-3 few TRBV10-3 CAISRGTSDTQYF TGTGCCATCAGCAGAGGCACTTCGGATACGCAGTATTTT
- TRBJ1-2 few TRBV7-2 CASSIGRAGGYTF TGTGCCAGCAGCATCGGACGGGCTGGGGGCTACACCTTC
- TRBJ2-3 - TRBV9 CASSVGVEGAQYF TGTGCCAGCAGCGTAGGAGTCGAGGGTGCGCAGTATTTT
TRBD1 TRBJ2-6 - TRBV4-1 CASSQDKTGQKPSSGANVLTF TGCGCCAGCAGCCAAGATAAGACAGGGCAAAAACCAAGCTCTGGGGCCAACGTCCTGACTTTC
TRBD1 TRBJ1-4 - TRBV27 CASSLRQGVEKLFF TGTGCCAGCAGTTTGCGGCAGGGGGTTGAAAAACTGTTTTTT
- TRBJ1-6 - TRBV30 CAWSVNSPLHF TGTGCCTGGAGTGTGAATTCACCCCTCCACTTT
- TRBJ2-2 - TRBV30 CAWTVSSTGELFF TGTGCCTGGACCGTAAGCTCCACCGGGGAGCTGTTTTTT
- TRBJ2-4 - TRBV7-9 CASSLDPGAKNIQYF TGTGCCAGCAGCTTAGATCCGGGAGCCAAAAACATTCAGTACTTC
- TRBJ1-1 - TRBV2 CASSQLGQRAFF TGTGCCAGCAGTCAACTGGGTCAGAGAGCTTTCTTT
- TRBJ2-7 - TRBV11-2 CASSVPTVTSYEQYF TGTGCCAGCAGCGTCCCGACAGTGACCTCCTACGAGCAGTACTTC
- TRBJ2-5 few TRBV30 CASRSGEETQYF TGTGCCTCCCGTTCCGGGGAAGAGACCCAGTACTTC
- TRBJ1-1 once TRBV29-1 CSVEAGPYAEAFF TGCAGCGTTGAGGCGGGACCGTACGCTGAAGCTTTCTTT
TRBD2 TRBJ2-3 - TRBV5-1 CASSLVGLEADTQYF TGCGCCAGCAGCTTGGTAGGACTAGAAGCAGATACGCAGTATTTT
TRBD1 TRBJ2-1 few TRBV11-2 CASSLAPDRAPYNEQFF TGTGCCAGCAGCTTAGCCCCGGACAGGGCGCCCTACAATGAGCAGTTCTTC
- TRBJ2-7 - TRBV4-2 CASSQDIGGYEQYF TGTGCCAGCAGCCAAGATATAGGGGGATACGAGCAGTACTTC
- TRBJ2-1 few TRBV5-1 CASSGWQGGLSSYNEQFF TGCGCCAGCAGCGGCTGGCAGGGGGGCTTGAGCTCCTACAATGAGCAGTTCTTC
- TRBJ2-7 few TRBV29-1 CSVSGRFSYEQYF TGCAGCGTTTCGGGGCGCTTCAGCTACGAGCAGTACTTC
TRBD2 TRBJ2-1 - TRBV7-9 CASSFSLTSGGPNNEQFF TGTGCCAGCAGCTTCTCCCTGACTAGCGGGGGGCCTAACAATGAGCAGTTCTTC
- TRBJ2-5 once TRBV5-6 CASSLVETETQYF TGTGCCAGCAGCTTAGTGGAAACGGAGACCCAGTACTTC
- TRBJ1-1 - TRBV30 CAWSPNSNTEAFF TGTGCCTGGAGTCCAAACAGCAACACTGAAGCTTTCTTT
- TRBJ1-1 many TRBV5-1 CASSVGTTDTEAFF TGCGCCAGCAGCGTGGGGACAACCGACACTGAAGCTTTCTTT
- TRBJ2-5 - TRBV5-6 CASSLRAQETQYF TGTGCCAGCAGCTTAAGGGCCCAAGAGACCCAGTACTTC
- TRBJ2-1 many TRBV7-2 CASSLRGNSYNEQFF TGTGCCAGCAGCTTGCGTGGAAACTCCTACAATGAGCAGTTCTTC
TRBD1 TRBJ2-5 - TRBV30 CAWSRDRGQETQYF TGTGCCTGGAGCCGGGACAGGGGGCAAGAGACCCAGTACTTC
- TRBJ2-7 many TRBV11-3 CASSSTGPAYEQYF TGTGCCAGCAGTTCGACAGGTCCCGCCTACGAGCAGTACTTC
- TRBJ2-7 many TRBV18 CASSPAADEQYF TGTGCCAGCTCACCAGCGGCCGATGAGCAGTACTTC
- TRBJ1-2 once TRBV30 CAWSRDSYYGYTF TGTGCCTGGAGCCGGGACTCATACTATGGCTACACCTTC
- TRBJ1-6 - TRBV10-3 CAISESGNSPLHF TGTGCCATCAGTGAGTCGGGGAATTCACCCCTCCACTTT